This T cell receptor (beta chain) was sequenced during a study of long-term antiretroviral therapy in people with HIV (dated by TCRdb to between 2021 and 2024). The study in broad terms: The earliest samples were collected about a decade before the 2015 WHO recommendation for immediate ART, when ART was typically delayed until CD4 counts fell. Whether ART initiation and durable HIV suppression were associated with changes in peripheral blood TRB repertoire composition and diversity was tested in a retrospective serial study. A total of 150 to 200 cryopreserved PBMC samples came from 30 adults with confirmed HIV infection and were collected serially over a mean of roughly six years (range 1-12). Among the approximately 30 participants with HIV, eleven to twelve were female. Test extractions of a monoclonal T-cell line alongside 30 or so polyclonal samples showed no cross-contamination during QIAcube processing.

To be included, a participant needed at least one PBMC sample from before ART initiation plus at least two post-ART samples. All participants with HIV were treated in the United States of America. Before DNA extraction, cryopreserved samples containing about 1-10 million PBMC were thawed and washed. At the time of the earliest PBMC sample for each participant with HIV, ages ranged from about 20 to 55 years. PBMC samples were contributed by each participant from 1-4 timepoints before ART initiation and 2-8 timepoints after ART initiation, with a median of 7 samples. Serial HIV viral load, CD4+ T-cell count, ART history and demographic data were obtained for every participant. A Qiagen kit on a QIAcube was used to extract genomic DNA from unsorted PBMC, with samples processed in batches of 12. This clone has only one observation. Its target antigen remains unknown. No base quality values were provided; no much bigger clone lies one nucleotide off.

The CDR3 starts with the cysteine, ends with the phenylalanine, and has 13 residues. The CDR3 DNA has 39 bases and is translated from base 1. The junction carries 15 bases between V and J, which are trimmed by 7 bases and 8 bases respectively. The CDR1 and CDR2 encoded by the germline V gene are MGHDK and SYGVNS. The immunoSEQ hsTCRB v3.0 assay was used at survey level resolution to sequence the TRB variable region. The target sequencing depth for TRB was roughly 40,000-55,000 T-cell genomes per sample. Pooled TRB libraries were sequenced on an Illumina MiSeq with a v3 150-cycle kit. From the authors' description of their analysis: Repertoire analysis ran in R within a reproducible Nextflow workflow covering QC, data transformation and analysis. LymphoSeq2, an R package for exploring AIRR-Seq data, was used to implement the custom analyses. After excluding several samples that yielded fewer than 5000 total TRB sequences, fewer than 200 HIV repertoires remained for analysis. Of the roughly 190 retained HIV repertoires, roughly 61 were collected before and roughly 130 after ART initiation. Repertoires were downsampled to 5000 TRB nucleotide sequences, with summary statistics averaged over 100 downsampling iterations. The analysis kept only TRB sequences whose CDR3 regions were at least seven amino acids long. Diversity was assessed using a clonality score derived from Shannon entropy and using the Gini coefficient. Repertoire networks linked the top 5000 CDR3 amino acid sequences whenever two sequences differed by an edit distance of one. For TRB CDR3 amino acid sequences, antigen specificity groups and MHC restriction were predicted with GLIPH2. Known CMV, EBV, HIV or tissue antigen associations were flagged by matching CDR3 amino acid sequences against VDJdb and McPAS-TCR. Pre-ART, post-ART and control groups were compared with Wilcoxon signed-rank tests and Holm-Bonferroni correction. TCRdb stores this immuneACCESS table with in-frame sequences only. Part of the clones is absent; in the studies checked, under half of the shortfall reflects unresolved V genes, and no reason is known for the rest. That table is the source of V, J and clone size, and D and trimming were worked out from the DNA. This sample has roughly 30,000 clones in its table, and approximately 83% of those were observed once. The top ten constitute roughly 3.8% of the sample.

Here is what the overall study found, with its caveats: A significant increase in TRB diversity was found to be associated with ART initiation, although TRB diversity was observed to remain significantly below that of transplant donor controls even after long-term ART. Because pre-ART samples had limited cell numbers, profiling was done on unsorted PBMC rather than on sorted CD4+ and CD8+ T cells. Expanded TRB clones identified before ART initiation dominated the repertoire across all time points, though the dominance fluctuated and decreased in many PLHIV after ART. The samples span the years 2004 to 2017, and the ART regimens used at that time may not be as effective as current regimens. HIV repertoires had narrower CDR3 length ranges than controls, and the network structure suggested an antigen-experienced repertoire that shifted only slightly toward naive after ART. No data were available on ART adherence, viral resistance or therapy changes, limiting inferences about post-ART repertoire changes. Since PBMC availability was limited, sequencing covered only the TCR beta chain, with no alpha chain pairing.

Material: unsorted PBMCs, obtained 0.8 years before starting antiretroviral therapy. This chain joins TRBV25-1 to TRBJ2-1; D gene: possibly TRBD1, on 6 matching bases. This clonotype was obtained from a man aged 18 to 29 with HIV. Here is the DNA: TGTGCCAGCACAGGGGAGTGGGGCCATGAGCAGTTCTTC. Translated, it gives CASTGEWGHEQFF.